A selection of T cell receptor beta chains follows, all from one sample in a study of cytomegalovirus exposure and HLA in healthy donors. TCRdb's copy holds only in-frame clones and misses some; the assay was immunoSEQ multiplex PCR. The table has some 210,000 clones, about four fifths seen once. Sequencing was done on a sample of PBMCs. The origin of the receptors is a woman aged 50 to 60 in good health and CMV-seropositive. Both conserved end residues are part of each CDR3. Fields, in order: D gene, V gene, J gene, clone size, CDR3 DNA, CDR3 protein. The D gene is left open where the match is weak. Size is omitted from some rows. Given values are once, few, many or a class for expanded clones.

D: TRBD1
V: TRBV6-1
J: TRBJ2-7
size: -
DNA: TGTGCCAGCAGGGAGACAGGGGTGGCCTACGAGCAGTACTTC
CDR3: CASRETGVAYEQYF

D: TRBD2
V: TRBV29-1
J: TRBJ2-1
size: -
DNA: TGCAGCGTGAGACTAGCGGGGGCGCACTACAATGAGCAGTTCTTC
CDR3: CSVRLAGAHYNEQFF

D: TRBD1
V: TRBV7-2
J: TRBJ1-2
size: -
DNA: TGTGCCAGCAGCGCGACAGGGGGAAATGGCTACACCTTC
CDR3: CASSATGGNGYTF

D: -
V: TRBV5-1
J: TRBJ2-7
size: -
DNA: TGCGCCAGCAGCTTGCGAGACAGCCTGAGCTCCTACGAGCAGTACTTC
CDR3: CASSLRDSLSSYEQYF

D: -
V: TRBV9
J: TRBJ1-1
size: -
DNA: TGTGCCAGCAGCGCCGGGATAGGGAACACTGAAGCTTTCTTT
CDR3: CASSAGIGNTEAFF

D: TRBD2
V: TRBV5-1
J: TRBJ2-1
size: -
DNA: TGCGCCAGCAGCTGGACTAGCGGGGGGGGCAATGAGCAGTTCTTC
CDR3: CASSWTSGGGNEQFF

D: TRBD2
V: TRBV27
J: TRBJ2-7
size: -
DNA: TGTGCCAGCAGTCCCCGGCTAGCGGGGGCCTTCTCCTACGAGCAGTACTTC
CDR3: CASSPRLAGAFSYEQYF

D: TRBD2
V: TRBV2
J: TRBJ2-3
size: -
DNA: TGTGCCAGCAGACTAGCGGGGGCTAGCACAGATACGCAGTATTTT
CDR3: CASRLAGASTDTQYF

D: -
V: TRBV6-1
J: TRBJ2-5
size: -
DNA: TGTGCCAGCATGCTAACCTACGTCACAGAGACCCAGTACTTC
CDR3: CASMLTYVTETQYF

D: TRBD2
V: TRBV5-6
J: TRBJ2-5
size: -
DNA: TGTGCCAGCAGCTTGAGCGGGGGGATCCAAGAGACCCAGTACTTC
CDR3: CASSLSGGIQETQYF

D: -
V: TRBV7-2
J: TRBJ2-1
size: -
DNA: TGTGCCAGCAGCTTAGCCCCCGCGGCTATGTATGAGCAGTTCTTC
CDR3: CASSLAPAAMYEQFF

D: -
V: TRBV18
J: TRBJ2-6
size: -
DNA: TGTGCCAGCTCACCACGTAGGACAGCGAACTCTGGGGCCAACGTCCTGACTTTC
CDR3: CASSPRRTANSGANVLTF

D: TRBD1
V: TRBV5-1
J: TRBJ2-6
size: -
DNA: TGCGCCAGCAGCACCGATCCCGGGACAGTGATCTCTGGGGCCAACGTCCTGACTTTC
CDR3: CASSTDPGTVISGANVLTF

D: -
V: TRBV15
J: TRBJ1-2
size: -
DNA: TGTGCCACCAGCAGAGGAGGACAGCCCCCTGGCTACACCTTC
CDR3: CATSRGGQPPGYTF

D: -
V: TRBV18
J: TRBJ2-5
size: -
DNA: TGTGCCAGCTCACAGGACAGACAAGAGACCCAGTACTTC
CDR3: CASSQDRQETQYF

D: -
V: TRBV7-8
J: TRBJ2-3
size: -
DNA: TGTGCCAGCAGCTTAGTGGGCACGCAGTATTTT
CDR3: CASSLVGTQYF

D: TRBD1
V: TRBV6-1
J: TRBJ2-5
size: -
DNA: TGTGCCAGCAGTGAAGTAACAGGGGGACAAGAGACCCAGTACTTC
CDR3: CASSEVTGGQETQYF

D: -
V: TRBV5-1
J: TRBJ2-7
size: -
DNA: TGCGCCAGCAGCTTGTCAACTAGAGTTGGCGAGCAGTACTTC
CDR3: CASSLSTRVGEQYF

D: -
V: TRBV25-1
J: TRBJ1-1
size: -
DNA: TGTGCCAGCAGTGAGCGCGCAGGGAAAGCTTTCTTT
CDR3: CASSERAGKAFF

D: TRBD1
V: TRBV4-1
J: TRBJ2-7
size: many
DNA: TGCGCCAGCAGCCATGAACAGGGGTCCGAGCAGTACTTC
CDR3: CASSHEQGSEQYF

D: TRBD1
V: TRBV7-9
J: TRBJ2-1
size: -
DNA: TGTGCCAGCAGCTTGGGACAGGTTGACAATGAGCAGTTCTTC
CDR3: CASSLGQVDNEQFF

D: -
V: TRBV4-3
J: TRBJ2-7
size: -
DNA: TGCGCCAGCAGCCATGAACAGGGATACGAGCAGTACTTC
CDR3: CASSHEQGYEQYF

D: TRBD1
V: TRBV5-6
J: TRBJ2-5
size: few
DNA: TGTGCCAGCAGCTTGCGGAAATTCTGGGACAGGGGGCAAGAGACCCAGTACTTC
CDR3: CASSLRKFWDRGQETQYF

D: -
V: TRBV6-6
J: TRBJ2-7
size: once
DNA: TGTGCCAGCAGTTACTCTCCTTCGGGGACCTACGAGCAGTACTTC
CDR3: CASSYSPSGTYEQYF

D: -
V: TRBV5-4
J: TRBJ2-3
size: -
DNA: TGTGCCAGCAGTTCGGGGGGCGCAGATACGCAGTATTTT
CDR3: CASSSGGADTQYF

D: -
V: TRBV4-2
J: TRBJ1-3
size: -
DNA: TGTGCCAGCAGCCGGACTGGGACAAGCGGTGGAAACACCATATATTTT
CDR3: CASSRTGTSGGNTIYF

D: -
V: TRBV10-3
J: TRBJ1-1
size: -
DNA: TGTGCCATCACGGGCATAGGGGCTGAAGCTTTCTTT
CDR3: CAITGIGAEAFF

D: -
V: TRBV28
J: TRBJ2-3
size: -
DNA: TGTGCCAGCAGTGTCGGGGGAAGCACAGATACGCAGTATTTT
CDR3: CASSVGGSTDTQYF

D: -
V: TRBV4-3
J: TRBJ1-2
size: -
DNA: TGCGCCAGCAGCCACGATGGGCTTAGCGGAGGATTCTATGGCTACACCTTC
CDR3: CASSHDGLSGGFYGYTF

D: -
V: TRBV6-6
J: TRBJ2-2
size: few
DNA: TGTGCCAGCAGCCCACCGGGGTCGGCGAACACCGGGGAGCTGTTTTTT
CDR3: CASSPPGSANTGELFF

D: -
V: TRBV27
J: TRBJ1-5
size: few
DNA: TGTGCCAGCAGTTTATTACCGGGTAGCAATCAGCCCCAGCATTTT
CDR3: CASSLLPGSNQPQHF

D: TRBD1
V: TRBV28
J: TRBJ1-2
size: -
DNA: TGTGCCAGCAGGGGAGAACAGGGGGCCTTAGACTATGGCTACACCTTC
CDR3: CASRGEQGALDYGYTF

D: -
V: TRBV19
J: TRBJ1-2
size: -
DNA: TGTGCCAGTTTCTTCGGGGGAAACTATGGCTACACCTTC
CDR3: CASFFGGNYGYTF

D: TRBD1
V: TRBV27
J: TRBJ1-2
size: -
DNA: TGTGCCAGCAGTACTGGACAGGGACAGGGGGCTAACTATGGCTACACCTTC
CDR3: CASSTGQGQGANYGYTF

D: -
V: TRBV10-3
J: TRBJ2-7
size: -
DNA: TGTGCCATCAGCGATACAGTCTCCTACGAGCAGTACTTC
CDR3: CAISDTVSYEQYF

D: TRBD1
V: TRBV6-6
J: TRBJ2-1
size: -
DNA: TGTGCCAGCAGTCCAGGGGGCGATAATGAGCAGTTCTTC
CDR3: CASSPGGDNEQFF

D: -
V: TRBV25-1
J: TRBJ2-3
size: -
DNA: TGTGCCAGCAGTGATGGAGCAGTCCGCAACACAGATACGCAGTATTTT
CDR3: CASSDGAVRNTDTQYF

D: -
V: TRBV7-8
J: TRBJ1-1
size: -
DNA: TGTGCCAGCAACTCATTCCCCTCTTGGGGGGGGACTGAAGCTTTCTTT
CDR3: CASNSFPSWGGTEAFF

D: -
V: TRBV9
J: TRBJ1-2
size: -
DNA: TGTGCCAGCAGCGCATCGCTAGGTGGCTACACCTTC
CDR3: CASSASLGGYTF